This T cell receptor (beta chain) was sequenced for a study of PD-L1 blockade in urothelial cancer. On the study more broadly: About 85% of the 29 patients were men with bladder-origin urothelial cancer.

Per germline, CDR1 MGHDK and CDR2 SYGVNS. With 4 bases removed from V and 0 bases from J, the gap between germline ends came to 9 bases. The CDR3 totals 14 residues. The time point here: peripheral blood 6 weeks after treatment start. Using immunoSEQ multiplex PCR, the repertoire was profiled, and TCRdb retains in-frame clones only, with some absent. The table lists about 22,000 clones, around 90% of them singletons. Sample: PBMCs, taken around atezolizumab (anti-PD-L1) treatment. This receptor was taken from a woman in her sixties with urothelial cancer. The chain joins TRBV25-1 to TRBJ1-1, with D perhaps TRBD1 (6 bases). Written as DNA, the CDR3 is TGTGCCAGCAGTGTAACAGGGATGAACACTGAAGCTTTCTTT. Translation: CASSVTGMNTEAFF.